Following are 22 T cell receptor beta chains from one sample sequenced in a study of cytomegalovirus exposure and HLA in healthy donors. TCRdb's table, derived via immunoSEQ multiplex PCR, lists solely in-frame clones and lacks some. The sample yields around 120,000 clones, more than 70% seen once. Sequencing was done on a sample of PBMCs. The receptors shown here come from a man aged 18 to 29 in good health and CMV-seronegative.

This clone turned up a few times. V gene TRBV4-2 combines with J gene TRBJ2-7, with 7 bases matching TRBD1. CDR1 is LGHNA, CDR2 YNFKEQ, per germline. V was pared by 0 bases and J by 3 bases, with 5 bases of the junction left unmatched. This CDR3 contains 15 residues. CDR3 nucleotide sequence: TGTGCCAGCAGCCAAGATGGCCAGGGGGTCTACGAGCAGTACTTC. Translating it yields CASSQDGQGVYEQYF.

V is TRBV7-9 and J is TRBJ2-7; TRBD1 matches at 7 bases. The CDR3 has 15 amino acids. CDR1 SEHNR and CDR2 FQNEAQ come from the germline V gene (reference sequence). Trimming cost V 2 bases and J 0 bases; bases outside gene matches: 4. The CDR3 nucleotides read TGTGCCAGCAGCTTATCCGGGACAGACTCCTACGAGCAGTACTTC. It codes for CASSLSGTDSYEQYF.

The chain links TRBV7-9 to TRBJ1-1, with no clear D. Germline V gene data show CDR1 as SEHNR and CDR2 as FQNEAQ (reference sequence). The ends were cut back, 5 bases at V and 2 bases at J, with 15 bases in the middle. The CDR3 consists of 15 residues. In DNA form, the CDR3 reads TGTGCCAGCAGCCCAGGTCGGCAGGTAAACACTGAAGCTTTCTTT. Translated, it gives CASSPGRQVNTEAFF.

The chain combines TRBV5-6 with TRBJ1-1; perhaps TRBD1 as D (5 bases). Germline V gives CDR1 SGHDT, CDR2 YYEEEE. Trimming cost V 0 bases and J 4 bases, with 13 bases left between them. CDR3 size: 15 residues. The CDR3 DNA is TGTGCCAGCAGCTTGGAAAGGGGCTGGGGCACTGAAGCTTTCTTT. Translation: CASSLERGWGTEAFF.

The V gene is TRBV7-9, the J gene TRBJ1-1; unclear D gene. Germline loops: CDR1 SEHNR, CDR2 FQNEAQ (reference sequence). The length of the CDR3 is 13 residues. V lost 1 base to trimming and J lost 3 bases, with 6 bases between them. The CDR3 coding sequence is TGTGCCAGCAGCTTAGTTTCCTACACTGAAGCTTTCTTT. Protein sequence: CASSLVSYTEAFF.

This CDR3 is CASSLGQVNTGELFF. The CDR3 DNA reads as TGCGCCAGCAGCTTGGGACAGGTGAACACCGGGGAGCTGTTTTTT. The genes are TRBV5-1 and TRBJ2-2, with D perhaps matching TRBD1 (6 bases). The CDR3 sequence is 15 residues long. Trimming removed 0 bases at V and 1 base at J, with 7 bases between. Germline V gives CDR1 SGHRS, CDR2 YFSETQ.

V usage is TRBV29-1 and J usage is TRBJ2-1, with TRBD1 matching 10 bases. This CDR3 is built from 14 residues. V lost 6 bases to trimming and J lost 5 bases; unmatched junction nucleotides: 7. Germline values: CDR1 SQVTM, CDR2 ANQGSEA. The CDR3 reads CSVRTGGPNNEQFF. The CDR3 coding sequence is TGCAGCGTCAGGACAGGGGGACCAAACAATGAGCAGTTCTTC.

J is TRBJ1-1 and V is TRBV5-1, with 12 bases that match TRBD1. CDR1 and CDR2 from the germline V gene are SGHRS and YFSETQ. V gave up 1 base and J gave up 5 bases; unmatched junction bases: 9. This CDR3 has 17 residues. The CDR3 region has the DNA TGCGCCAGCAGCTTGAGGGGACAGGGGGCAACGGGGACTGAAGCTTTCTTT. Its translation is CASSLRGQGATGTEAFF.

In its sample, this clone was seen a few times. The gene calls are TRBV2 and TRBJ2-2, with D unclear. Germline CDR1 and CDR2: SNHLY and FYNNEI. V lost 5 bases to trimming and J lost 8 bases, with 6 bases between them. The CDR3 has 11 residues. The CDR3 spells CASSPVGELFF. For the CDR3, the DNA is TGTGCCAGCAGTCCCGTGGGGGAGCTGTTTTTT.

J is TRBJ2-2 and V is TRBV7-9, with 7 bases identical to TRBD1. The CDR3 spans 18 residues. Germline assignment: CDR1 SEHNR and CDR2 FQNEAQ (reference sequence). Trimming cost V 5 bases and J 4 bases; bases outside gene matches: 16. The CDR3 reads CASSRPGTEDRGTGELFF. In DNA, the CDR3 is TGTGCCAGCAGCCGTCCCGGGACAGAAGACCGCGGCACCGGGGAGCTGTTTTTT.

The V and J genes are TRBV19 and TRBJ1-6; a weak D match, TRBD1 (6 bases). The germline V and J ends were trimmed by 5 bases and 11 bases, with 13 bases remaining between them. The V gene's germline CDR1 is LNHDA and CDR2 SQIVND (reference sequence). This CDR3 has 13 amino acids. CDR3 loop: CASSEDSTTPLHF. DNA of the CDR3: TGTGCCAGTAGTGAGGACAGTACCACACCCCTCCACTTT. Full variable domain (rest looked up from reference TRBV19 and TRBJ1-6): DGGITQSPKYLFRKEGQNVTLSCEQNLNHDAMYWYRQDPGQGLRLIYYSQIVNDFQKGDIAEGYSVSREKKESFPLTVTSAQKNPTAFYLCASSEDSTTPLHFGNGTRLTVT.

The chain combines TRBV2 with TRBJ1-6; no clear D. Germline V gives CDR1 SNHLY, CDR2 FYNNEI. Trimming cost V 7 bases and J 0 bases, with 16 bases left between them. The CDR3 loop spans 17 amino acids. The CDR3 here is CASTRRSSYSYNSPLHF. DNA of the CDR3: TGTGCCAGCACCAGACGGAGCAGCTACTCCTATAATTCACCCCTCCACTTT.

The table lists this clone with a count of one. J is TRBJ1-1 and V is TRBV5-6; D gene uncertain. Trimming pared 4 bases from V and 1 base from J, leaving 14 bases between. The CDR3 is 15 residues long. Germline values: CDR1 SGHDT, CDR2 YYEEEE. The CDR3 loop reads CASSPSGNRNTEAFF. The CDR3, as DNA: TGTGCCAGCAGCCCGTCAGGAAATCGGAACACTGAAGCTTTCTTT.

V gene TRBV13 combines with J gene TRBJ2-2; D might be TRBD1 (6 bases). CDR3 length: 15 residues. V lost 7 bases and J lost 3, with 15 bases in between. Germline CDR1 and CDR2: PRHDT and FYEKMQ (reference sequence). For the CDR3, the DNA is TGTGCCAGCAACCTACAGGGTAGGGACACCGGGGAGCTGTTTTTT. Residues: CASNLQGRDTGELFF.

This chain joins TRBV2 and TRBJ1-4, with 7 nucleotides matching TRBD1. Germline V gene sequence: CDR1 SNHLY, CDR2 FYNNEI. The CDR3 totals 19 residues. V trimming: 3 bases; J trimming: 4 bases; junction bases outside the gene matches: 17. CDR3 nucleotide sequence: TGTGCCAGCAGTGAGCCTTTTTGGGGATCGGGACAGATTAATGAAAAACTGTTTTTT. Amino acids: CASSEPFWGSGQINEKLFF.

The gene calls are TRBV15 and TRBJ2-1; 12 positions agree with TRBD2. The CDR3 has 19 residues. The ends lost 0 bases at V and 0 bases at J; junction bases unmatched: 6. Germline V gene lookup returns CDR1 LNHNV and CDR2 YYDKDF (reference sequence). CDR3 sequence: CATSRDWTSGKSSYNEQFF. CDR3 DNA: TGTGCCACCAGCAGAGACTGGACTAGCGGGAAAAGCTCCTACAATGAGCAGTTCTTC.

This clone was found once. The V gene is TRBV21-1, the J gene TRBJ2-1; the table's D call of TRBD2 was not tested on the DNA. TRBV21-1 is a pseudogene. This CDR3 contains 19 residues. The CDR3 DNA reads TGTGCCAGCAGGAGGGCCCCGAAGGGATCTCTTAGCTCCTACAATGAGCAGTTCTTC. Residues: CASRRAPKGSLSSYNEQFF.

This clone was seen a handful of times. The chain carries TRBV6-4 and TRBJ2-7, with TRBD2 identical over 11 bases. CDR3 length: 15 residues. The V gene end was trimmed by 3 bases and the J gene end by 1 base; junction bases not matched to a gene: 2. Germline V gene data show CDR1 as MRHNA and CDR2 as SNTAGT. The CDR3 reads CASSELAGESYEQYF. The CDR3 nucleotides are TGTGCCAGCAGTGAACTAGCGGGAGAATCCTACGAGCAGTACTTC.

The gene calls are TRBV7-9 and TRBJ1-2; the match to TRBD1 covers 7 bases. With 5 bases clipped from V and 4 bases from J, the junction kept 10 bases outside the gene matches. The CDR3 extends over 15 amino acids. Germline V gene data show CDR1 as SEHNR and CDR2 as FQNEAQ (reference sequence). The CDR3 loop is CASSTLEGAAYGYTF. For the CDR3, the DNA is TGTGCCAGCAGCACACTGGAGGGGGCCGCCTATGGCTACACCTTC.

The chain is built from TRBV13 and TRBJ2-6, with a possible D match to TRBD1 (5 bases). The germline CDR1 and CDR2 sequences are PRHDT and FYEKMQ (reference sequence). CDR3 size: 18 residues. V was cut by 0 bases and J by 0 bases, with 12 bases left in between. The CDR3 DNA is TGTGCCAGCAGCTTAGGCGACAGAAAACACTCTGGGGCCAACGTCCTGACTTTC. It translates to CASSLGDRKHSGANVLTF.

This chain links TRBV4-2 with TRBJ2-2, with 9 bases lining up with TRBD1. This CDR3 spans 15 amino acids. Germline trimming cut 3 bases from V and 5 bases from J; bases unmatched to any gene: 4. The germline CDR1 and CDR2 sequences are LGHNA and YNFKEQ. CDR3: CASSHRDRETGELFF. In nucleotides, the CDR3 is TGTGCCAGCAGCCACCGGGACAGGGAGACCGGGGAGCTGTTTTTT.

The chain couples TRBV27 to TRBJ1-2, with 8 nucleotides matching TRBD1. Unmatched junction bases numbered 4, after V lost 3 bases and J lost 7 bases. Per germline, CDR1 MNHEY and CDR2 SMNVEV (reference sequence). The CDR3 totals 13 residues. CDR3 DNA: TGTGCCAGCAGTTTCGACAGGGGAGGTGGCTACACCTTC. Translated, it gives CASSFDRGGGYTF.